The 14 T cell receptor beta chains presented below share a single source sample, sequenced in a study of blood T cell repertoires in COVID-19. Only in-frame clones appear in the TCRdb table, and some are missing; sequencing was by immunoSEQ multiplex PCR. The data show some 90,000 clones, about 85% seen once. Sequenced: peripheral blood. Receptors were obtained from a man aged 55-75 years with acute or convalescent COVID-19.

The chain is built from TRBV3-1 (or the pseudogene TRBV3-2) and TRBJ1-5; TRBD1 matches at 9 bases. This CDR3 comprises 17 residues. Unmatched junction bases numbered 13, after V lost 4 bases and J lost 6 bases. In germline, CDR1 is LGHDT, CDR2 YNNKEL (reference sequence). CDR3 loop: CASSPAIGQGSAQPQHF. The CDR3 nucleotides read TGTGCCAGCAGCCCCGCGATCGGACAGGGGTCGGCTCAGCCCCAGCATTTT.

This clone was recorded once. V is TRBV4-3 and J is TRBJ2-5; 7 nucleotides line up with TRBD1. V lost 1 base to trimming and J lost 2 bases; unmatched junction nucleotides: 7. Germline V gene lookup returns CDR1 LGHNA and CDR2 YSLEER. The CDR3 is 16 residues long. In DNA, the CDR3 is TGCGCCAGCAGCCAAGTATTTCGACAGGGACAAGAGACCCAGTACTTC. This encodes CASSQVFRQGQETQYF.

The chain uses TRBV6-6 and TRBJ2-1; 11 positions agree with TRBD2. The CDR3 is 15 residues long. The germline CDR1 and CDR2 sequences are MNHNY and SVGAGI (reference sequence). V lost 5 bases to trimming and J lost 7 bases; unmatched junction nucleotides: 7. Here the CDR3 reads CASSLLAGVRNEQFF. CDR3 nucleotides: TGTGCCAGCAGTCTACTAGCGGGAGTAAGAAATGAGCAGTTCTTC.

The V gene is TRBV2, the J gene TRBJ2-5, with D uncertain. CDR3 length: 11 amino acids. Looked up from germline, CDR1 is SNHLY and CDR2 is FYNNEI. Between the trimmed V and J ends, which lost 4 bases and 5 bases, there was a span of 5 bases. CDR3 coding DNA: TGTGCCAGCAGTGTCTTGGAGACCCAGTACTTC. Translating it yields CASSVLETQYF.

The chain recombines TRBV7-2 with TRBJ1-2, with TRBD1 as a possible D gene (5 bases). CDR1 is SGHTA, CDR2 FQGNSA, per germline. Trimming pared 1 base from V and 7 bases from J, leaving 13 bases between. The CDR3 runs 14 residues. The CDR3 here is CASSLGQGTSGYTF. CDR3 sequence (DNA): TGTGCCAGCAGCTTAGGCCAGGGTACAAGTGGCTACACCTTC.

The chain carries TRBV27 and TRBJ2-3; D gene uncertain. The CDR3 length is 14 residues. CDR1 and CDR2 (germline): MNHEY, SMNVEV (reference sequence). Trimming removed 4 bases from V and 6 bases from J, with 14 bases in between. The CDR3 sequence is CASSYFSGQDTQYF. The CDR3 bases are TGTGCCAGCAGTTACTTCTCGGGTCAGGATACGCAGTATTTT.

In this sample, this clone turned up once. Other nucleotide sequences from this sample produce the same CDR3. The chain joins TRBV27 to TRBJ2-3; 8 bases align to TRBD1. Germline CDR1 MNHEY, CDR2 SMNVEV (reference sequence). The CDR3 totals 14 residues. V lost 4 bases, J lost 3 bases, and 3 bases stayed unmatched. The CDR3 DNA is TGTGCCAGCAGTTGGACAGGGAGTACAGATACGCAGTATTTT. Translated: CASSWTGSTDTQYF.

Worth noting for this clone: Other DNA variants within this sample encode the same CDR3. The chain employs TRBV5-1 and TRBJ2-5; D might be TRBD2 (6 bases). Germline loops: CDR1 SGHRS, CDR2 YFSETQ. The CDR3 runs 14 residues. V lost 0 bases and J 2 bases, leaving 8 bases between the germline ends. CDR3 bases: TGCGCCAGCAGCTTGGTTGGGGGGCAAGAGACCCAGTACTTC. The encoded protein is CASSLVGGQETQYF.

The chain employs TRBV19 and TRBJ1-1; 9 nucleotides line up with TRBD1. Trimming took 0 bases from V and 4 from J; bases not matched to a gene: 9. Germline loops: CDR1 LNHDA, CDR2 SQIVND (reference sequence). This CDR3 spans 17 amino acids. The DNA for the CDR3 is TGTGCCAGTAGTATAGATCTTTGGACAGGGGTCGCCACTGAAGCTTTCTTT. It codes for CASSIDLWTGVATEAFF.

The rearrangement joins TRBV28 to TRBJ1-1, with TRBD1 as a possible D gene (6 bases). Looked up from germline, CDR1 is MDHEN and CDR2 is SYDVKM. V was cut by 6 bases and J by 1 base, with 12 bases left in between. The CDR3 covers 14 residues. CDR3 coding DNA: TGTGCCAGCAGGACCGGGACACAGAACACTGAAGCTTTCTTT. Amino acids: CASRTGTQNTEAFF. Full variable domain (outside the CDR3, taken from reference TRBV28 and TRBJ1-1): DVKVTQSSRYLVKRTGEKVFLECVQDMDHENMFWYRQDPGLGLRLIYFSYDVKMKEKGDIPEGYSVSREKKERFSLILESASTNQTSMYLCASRTGTQNTEAFFGQGTRLTVV.

The chain uses TRBV5-1 and TRBJ2-2; TRBD1 agrees at 8 bases. From germline, CDR1 is SGHRS and CDR2 YFSETQ. The junction had 6 bases not matched to a gene; V was cut back by 4 bases and J by 1 base. This CDR3 is 16 amino acids long. CDR3 region: CASSAGTGLNTGELFF. For the CDR3, the DNA is TGCGCCAGCAGCGCCGGGACAGGTTTGAACACCGGGGAGCTGTTTTTT.

The chain is built from TRBV7-2 and TRBJ2-7; D is ambiguous. The CDR3 covers 14 residues. Trimming took 6 bases from V and 3 from J, leaving 15 bases between them. Per germline, CDR1 SGHTA and CDR2 FQGNSA. CDR3 sequence (DNA): TGTGCCAGCAGTCAAAGTGGCCGACTCTACGAGCAGTACTTC. This sequence encodes CASSQSGRLYEQYF.

The V gene is TRBV10-3, the J gene TRBJ2-7; TRBD1 matches 10 bases. CDR1 and CDR2 from the germline V gene are ENHRY and SYGVKD. Trimming cost V 4 bases and J 0 bases; bases outside gene matches: 3. The CDR3 is made up of 15 amino acids. CDR3 DNA: TGTGCCATCAGTGTTCGGACAGGGGGCTCCTACGAGCAGTACTTC. Translation: CAISVRTGGSYEQYF.

The chain is built from TRBV11-3 and TRBJ2-7; 15 bases map to TRBD2. Germline V gene data show CDR1 as SGHNT and CDR2 as YENEEA. CDR3 length: 16 residues. V shed 5 bases and J 5 bases; nucleotides not matched to a gene: 7. The CDR3 region is CASSPGLAGGENEQYF. In nucleotides, the CDR3 is TGTGCCAGCAGCCCGGGACTAGCGGGAGGAGAGAACGAGCAGTACTTC.